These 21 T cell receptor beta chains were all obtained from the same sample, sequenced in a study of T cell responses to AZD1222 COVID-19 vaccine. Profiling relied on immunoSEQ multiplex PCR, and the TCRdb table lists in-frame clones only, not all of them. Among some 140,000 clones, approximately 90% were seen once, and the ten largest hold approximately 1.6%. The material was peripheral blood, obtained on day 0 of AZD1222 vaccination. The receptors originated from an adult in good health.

As DNA, the CDR3 is TGTGCCAGCAGCCCGCCCCCGGGCCTAGGGGCAGCGAACACTGAAGCTTTCTTT. This codes for CASSPPPGLGAANTEAFF. The rearrangement uses TRBV7-2 and TRBJ1-1; a weak D match, TRBD1 (5 bases). The V end lost 5 bases, the J end lost 1 base, and 23 bases lay between the germline ends. Germline lookup yields CDR1 SGHTA and CDR2 FQGNSA. This CDR3 comprises 18 residues.

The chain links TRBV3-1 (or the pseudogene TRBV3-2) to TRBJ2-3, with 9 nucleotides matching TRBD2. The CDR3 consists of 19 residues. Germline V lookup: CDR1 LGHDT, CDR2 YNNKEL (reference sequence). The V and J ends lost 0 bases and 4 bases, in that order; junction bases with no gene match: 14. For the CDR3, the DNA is TGTGCCAGCAGCCAAGATCCCCGGTCAGGACTAGCGAATTCAGATACGCAGTATTTT. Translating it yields CASSQDPRSGLANSDTQYF.

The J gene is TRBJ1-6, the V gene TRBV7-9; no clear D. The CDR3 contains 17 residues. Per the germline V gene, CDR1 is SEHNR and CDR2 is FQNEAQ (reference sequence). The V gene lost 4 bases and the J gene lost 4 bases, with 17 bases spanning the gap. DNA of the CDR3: TGTGCCAGCAGCTGGACGAGCGGACGGTCTTATAATTCACCCCTCCACTTT. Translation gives CASSWTSGRSYNSPLHF.

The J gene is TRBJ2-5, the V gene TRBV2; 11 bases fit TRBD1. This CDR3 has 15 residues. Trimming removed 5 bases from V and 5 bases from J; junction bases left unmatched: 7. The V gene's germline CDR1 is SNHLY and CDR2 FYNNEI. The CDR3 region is CASSTGTGGGETQYF. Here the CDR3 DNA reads TGTGCCAGCAGTACCGGGACAGGGGGTGGGGAGACCCAGTACTTC.

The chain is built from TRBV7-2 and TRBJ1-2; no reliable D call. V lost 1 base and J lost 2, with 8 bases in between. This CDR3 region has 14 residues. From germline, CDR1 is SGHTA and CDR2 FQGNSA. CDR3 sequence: CASSLGGANYGYTF. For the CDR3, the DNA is TGTGCCAGCAGCTTAGGAGGTGCGAACTATGGCTACACCTTC. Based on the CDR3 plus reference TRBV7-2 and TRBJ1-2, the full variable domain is GAGVSQSPSNKVTEKGKDVELRCDPISGHTALYWYRQSLGQGLEFLIYFQGNSAPDKSGLPSDRFSAERTGGSVSTLTIQRTQQEDSAVYLCASSLGGANYGYTFGSGTRLTVV.

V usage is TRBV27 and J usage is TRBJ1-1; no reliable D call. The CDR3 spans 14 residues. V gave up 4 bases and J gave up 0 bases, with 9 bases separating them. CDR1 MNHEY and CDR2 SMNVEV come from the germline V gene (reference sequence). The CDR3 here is CASSYGRMNTEAFF. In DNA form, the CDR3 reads TGTGCCAGCAGTTACGGTAGGATGAACACTGAAGCTTTCTTT.

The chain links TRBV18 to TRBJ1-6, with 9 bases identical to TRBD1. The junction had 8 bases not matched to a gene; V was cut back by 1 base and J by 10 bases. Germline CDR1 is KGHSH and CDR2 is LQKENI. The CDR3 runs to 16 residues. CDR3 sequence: CASSPRGQGLGSPLHF. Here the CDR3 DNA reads TGTGCCAGCTCACCACGGGGACAGGGATTAGGATCACCCCTCCACTTT.

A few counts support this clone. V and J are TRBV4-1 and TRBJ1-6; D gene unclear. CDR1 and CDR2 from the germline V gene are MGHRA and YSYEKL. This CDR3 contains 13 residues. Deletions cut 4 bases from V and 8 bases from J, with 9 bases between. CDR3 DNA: TGCGCCAGCAGCCCTAAACCGGATTCACCCCTCCACTTT. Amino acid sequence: CASSPKPDSPLHF.

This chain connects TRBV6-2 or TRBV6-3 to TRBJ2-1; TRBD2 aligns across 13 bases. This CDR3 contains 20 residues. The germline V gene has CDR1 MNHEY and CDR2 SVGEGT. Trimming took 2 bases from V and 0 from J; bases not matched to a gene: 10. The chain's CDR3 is CASSYLTSTSGGSSYNEQFF. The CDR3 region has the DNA TGTGCCAGCAGTTACCTAACCTCGACTAGCGGGGGGTCCTCCTACAATGAGCAGTTCTTC.

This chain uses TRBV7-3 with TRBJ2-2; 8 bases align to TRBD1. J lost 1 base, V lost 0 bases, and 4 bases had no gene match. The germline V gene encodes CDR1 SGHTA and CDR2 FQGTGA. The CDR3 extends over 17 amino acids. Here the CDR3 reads CASSLTAGTGNTGELFF. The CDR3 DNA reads TGTGCCAGCAGCTTAACCGCGGGGACAGGGAACACCGGGGAGCTGTTTTTT. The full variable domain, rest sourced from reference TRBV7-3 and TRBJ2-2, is GAGVSQTPSNKVTEKGKYVELRCDPISGHTALYWYRQSLGQGPEFLIYFQGTGAADDSGLPNDRFFAVRPEGSVSTLKIQRTERGDSAVYLCASSLTAGTGNTGELFFGEGSRLTVL.

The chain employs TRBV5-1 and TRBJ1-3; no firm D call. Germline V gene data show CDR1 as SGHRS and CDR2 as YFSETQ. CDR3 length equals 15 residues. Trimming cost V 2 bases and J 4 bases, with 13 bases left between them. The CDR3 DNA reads TGCGCCAGCAGCTTAGGCTCGTCTCCAGGAAACACCATATATTTT. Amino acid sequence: CASSLGSSPGNTIYF.

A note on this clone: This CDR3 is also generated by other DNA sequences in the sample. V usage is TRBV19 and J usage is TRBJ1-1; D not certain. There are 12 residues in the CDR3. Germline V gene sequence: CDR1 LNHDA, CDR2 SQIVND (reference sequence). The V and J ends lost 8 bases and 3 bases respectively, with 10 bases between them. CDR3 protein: CASLGGDTEAFF. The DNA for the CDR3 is TGTGCCAGTCTGGGAGGTGACACTGAAGCTTTCTTT.

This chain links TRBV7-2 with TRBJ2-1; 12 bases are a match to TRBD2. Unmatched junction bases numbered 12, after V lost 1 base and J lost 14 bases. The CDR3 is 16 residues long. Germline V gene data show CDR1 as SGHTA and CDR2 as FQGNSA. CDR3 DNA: TGTGCCAGCAGCTTAGTAGCGGGTCTAGCGGGGGGGGAGGAGTTCTTC. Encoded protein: CASSLVAGLAGGEEFF.

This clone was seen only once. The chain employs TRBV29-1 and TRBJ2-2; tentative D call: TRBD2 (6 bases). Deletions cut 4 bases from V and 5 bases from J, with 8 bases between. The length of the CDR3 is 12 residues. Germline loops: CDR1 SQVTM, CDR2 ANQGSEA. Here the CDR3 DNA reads TGCAGCGTTGCCCTAGCGACCGGGGAGCTGTTTTTT. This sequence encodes CSVALATGELFF.

The CDR3: CASSNTGVDTGELFF. CDR3 in DNA: TGTGCCAGCAGCAACACAGGGGTGGACACCGGGGAGCTGTTTTTT. V usage is TRBV25-1 and J usage is TRBJ2-2; 7 nucleotides align to TRBD1. V shed 6 bases and J 3 bases; nucleotides not matched to a gene: 7. The CDR3 extends over 15 amino acids. Germline values: CDR1 MGHDK, CDR2 SYGVNS.

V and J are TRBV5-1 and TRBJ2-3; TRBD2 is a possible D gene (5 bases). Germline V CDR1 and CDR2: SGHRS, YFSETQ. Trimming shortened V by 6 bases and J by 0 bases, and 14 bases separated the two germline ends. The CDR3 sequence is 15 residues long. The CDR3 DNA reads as TGCGCCAGCACCTCGTCGGGAACTAGCACAGATACGCAGTATTTT. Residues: CASTSSGTSTDTQYF.

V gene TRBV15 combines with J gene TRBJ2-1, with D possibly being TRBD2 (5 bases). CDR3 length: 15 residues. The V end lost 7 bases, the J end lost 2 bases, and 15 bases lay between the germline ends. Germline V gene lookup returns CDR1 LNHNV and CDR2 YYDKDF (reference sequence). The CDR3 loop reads CATKSAAGAYNEQFF. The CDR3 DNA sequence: TGTGCCACCAAGTCCGCGGCCGGGGCCTACAATGAGCAGTTCTTC.

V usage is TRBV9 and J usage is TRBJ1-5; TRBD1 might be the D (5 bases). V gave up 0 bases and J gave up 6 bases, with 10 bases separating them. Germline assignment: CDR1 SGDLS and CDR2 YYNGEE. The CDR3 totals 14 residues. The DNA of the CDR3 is TGTGCCAGCAGCGTAGATCAGGGAGGTCAGCCCCAGCATTTT. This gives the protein CASSVDQGGQPQHF.

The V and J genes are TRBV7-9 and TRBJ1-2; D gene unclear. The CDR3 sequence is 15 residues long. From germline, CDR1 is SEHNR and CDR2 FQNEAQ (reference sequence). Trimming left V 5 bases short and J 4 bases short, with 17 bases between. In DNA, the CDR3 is TGTGCCAGCAGCCCTAGAGACGGGCCCAGCTATGGCTACACCTTC. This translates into CASSPRDGPSYGYTF.

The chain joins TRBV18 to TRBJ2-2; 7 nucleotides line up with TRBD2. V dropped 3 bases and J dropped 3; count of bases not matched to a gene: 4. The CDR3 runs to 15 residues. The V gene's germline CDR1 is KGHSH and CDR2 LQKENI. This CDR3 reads CASSPPAGYTGELFF. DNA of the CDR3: TGTGCCAGCTCACCTCCAGCGGGGTACACCGGGGAGCTGTTTTTT.

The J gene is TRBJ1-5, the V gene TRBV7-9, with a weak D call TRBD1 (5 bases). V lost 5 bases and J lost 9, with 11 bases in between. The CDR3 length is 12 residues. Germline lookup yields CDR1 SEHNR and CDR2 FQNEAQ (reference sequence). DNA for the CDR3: TGTGCCAGCAGCCCCGAGAGGGGGCCCCAGCATTTT. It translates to CASSPERGPQHF.